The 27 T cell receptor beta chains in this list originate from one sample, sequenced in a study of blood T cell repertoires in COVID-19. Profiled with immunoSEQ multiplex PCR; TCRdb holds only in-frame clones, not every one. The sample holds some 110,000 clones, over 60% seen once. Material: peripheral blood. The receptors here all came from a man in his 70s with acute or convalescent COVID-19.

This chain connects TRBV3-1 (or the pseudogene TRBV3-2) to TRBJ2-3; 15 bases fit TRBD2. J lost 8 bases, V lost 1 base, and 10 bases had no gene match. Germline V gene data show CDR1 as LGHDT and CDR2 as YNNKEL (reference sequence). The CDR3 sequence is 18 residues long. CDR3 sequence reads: CASSQAWGLAGGRGTQYF. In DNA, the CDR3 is TGTGCCAGCAGCCAAGCCTGGGGACTAGCGGGGGGCCGGGGTACGCAGTATTTT.

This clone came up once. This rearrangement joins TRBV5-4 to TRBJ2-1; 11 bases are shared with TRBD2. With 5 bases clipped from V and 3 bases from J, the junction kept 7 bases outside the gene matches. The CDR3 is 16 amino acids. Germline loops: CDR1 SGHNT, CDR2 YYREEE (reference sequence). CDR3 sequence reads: CASSRNSGGVYNEQFF. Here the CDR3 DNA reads TGTGCCAGCAGTAGAAATAGCGGGGGGGTCTACAATGAGCAGTTCTTC. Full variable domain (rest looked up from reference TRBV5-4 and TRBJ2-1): ETGVTQSPTHLIKTRGQQVTLRCSSQSGHNTVSWYQQALGQGPQFIFQYYREEENGRGNFPPRFSGLQFPNYSSELNVNALELDDSALYLCASSRNSGGVYNEQFFGPGTRLTVL.

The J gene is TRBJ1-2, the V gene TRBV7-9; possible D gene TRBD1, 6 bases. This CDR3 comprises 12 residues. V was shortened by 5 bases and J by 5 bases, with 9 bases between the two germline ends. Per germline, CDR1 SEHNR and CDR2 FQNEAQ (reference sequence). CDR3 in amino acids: CASSPGEYGYTF. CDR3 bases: TGTGCCAGCAGCCCAGGGGAGTATGGCTACACCTTC.

The CDR3 sequence is CASSEARWSGNQPQHF. The CDR3 DNA follows: TGTGCCAGCAGTGAAGCCCGTTGGAGCGGCAATCAGCCCCAGCATTTT. The rearrangement uses TRBV25-1 and TRBJ1-5; D unresolved. The CDR3 spans 16 residues. Germline CDR1 reads MGHDK; CDR2 reads SYGVNS. Deletions cut 2 bases from V and 2 bases from J, with 13 bases between.

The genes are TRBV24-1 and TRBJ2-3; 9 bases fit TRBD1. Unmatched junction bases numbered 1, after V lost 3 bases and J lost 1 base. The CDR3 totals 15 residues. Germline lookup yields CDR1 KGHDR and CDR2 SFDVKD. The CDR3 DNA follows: TGTGCCACCAGTGATGGGGACAGGGGCACAGATACGCAGTATTTT. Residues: CATSDGDRGTDTQYF.

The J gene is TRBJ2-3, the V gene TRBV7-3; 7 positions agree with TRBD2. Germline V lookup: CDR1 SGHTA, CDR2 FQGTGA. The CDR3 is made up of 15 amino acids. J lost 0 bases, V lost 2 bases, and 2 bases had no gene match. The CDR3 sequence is CASSLSGGSTDTQYF. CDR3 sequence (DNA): TGTGCCAGCAGCTTATCGGGGGGTAGCACAGATACGCAGTATTTT.

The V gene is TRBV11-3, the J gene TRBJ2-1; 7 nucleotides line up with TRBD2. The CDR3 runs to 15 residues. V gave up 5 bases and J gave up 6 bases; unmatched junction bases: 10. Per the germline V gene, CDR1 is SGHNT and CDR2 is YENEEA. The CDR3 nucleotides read TGTGCCAGCAGCCCTTCTCGGACTAGACCCAATGAGCAGTTCTTC. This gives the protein CASSPSRTRPNEQFF.

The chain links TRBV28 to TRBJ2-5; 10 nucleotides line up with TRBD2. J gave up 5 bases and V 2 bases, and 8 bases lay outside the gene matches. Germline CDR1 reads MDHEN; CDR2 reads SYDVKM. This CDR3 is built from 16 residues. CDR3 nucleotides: TGTGCCAGCAGTTTACCCCCCAGAGCGGGAGGGGAGACCCAGTACTTC. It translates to CASSLPPRAGGETQYF.

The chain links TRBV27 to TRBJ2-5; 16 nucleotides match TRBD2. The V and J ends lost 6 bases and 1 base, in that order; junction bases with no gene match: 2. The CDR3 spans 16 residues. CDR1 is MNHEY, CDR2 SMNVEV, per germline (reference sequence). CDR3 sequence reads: CASRGLAGGIQETQYF. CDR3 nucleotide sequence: TGTGCCAGCAGGGGACTAGCGGGAGGGATCCAAGAGACCCAGTACTTC.

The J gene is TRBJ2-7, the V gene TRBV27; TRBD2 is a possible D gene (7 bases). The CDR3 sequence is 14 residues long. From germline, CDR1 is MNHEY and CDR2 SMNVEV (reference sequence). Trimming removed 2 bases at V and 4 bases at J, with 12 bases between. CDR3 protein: CASSLGGAQYEQYF. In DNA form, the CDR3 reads TGTGCCAGCAGTTTAGGGGGGGCACAGTACGAGCAGTACTTC.

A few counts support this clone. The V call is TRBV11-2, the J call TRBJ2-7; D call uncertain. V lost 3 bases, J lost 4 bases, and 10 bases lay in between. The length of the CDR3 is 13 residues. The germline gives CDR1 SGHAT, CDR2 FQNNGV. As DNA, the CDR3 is TGTGCCAGCAGCTTTAGTACTTTTTACGAGCAGTACTTC. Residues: CASSFSTFYEQYF.

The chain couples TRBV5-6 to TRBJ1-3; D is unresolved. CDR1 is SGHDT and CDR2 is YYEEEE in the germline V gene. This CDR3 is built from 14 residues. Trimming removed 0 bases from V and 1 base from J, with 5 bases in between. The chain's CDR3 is CASSLGQSGNTIYF. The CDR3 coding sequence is TGTGCCAGCAGCTTGGGCCAGTCTGGAAACACCATATATTTT.

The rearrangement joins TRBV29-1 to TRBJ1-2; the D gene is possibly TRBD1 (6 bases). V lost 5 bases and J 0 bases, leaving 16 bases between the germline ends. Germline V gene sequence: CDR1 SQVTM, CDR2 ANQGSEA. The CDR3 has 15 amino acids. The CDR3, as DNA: TGCAGCGTTACCGGGACACGAAGAGCTAACTATGGCTACACCTTC. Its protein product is CSVTGTRRANYGYTF. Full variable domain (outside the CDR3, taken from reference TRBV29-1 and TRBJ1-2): SAVISQKPSRDICQRGTSLTIQCQVDSQVTMMFWYRQQPGQSLTLIATANQGSEATYESGFVIDKFPISRPNLTFSTLTVSNMSPEDSSIYLCSVTGTRRANYGYTFGSGTRLTVV.

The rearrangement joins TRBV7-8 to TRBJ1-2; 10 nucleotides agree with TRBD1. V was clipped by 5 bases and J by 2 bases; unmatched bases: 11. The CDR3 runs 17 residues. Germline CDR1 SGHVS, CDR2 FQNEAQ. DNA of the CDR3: TGTGCCAGCAGCATCCGTCCGGGACAGGGGCCGAACTATGGCTACACCTTC. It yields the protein CASSIRPGQGPNYGYTF.

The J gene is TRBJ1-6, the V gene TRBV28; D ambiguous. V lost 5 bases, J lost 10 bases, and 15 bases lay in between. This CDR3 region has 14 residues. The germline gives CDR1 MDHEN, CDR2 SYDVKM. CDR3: CASSLPLGSSPLHF. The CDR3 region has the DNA TGTGCCAGCAGTCTTCCCCTGGGGAGCTCACCCCTCCACTTT. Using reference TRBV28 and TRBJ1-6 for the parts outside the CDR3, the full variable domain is DVKVTQSSRYLVKRTGEKVFLECVQDMDHENMFWYRQDPGLGLRLIYFSYDVKMKEKGDIPEGYSVSREKKERFSLILESASTNQTSMYLCASSLPLGSSPLHFGNGTRLTVT.

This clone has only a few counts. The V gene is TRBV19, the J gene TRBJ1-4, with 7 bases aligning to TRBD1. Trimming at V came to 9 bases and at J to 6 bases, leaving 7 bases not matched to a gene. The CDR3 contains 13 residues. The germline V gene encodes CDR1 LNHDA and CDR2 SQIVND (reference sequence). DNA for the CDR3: TGTGCCAGCAGGGGGATAGGTCATGAAAAACTGTTTTTT. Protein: CASRGIGHEKLFF.

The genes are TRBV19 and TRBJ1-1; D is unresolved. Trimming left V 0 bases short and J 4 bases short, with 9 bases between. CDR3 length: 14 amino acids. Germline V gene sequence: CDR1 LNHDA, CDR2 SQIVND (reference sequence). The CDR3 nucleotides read TGTGCCAGTAGTATAGATTACGGGATCACTGAAGCTTTCTTT. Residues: CASSIDYGITEAFF. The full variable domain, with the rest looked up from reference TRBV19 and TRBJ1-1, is DGGITQSPKYLFRKEGQNVTLSCEQNLNHDAMYWYRQDPGQGLRLIYYSQIVNDFQKGDIAEGYSVSREKKESFPLTVTSAQKNPTAFYLCASSIDYGITEAFFGQGTRLTVV.

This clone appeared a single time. DNA for the CDR3: TGCGCCAGCAGCTTACTGAGCGCCGGGGAGCTGTTTTTT. Protein sequence: CASSLLSAGELFF. The rearrangement links TRBV5-1 to TRBJ2-2; D is uncertain. V shed 2 bases and J shed 6 bases, with 8 bases lying between them. The germline V gene encodes CDR1 SGHRS and CDR2 YFSETQ. CDR3 size: 13 residues.

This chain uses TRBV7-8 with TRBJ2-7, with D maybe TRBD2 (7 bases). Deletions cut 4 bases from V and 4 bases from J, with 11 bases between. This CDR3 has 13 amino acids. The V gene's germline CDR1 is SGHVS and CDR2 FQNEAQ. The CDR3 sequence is CASSSRGGYEQYF. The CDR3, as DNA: TGTGCCAGCAGCTCAAGGGGGGGTTACGAGCAGTACTTC.

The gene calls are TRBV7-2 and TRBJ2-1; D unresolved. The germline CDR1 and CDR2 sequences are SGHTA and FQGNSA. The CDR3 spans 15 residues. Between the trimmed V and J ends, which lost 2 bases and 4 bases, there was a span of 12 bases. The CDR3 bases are TGTGCCAGCAGCTTAAATACGAACATATACAATGAGCAGTTCTTC. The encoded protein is CASSLNTNIYNEQFF.

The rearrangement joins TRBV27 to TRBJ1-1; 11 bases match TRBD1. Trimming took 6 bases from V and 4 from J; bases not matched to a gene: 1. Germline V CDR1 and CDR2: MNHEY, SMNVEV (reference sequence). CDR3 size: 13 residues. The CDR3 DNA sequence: TGTGCCAGCAGGGGGACAGGGGGCACTGAAGCTTTCTTT. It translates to CASRGTGGTEAFF.

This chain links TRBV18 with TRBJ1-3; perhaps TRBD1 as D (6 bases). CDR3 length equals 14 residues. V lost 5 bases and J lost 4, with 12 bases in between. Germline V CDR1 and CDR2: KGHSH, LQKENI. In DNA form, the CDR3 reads TGTGCCAGCTCAGTCGCAGGGGACGGAAACACCATATATTTT. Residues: CASSVAGDGNTIYF.

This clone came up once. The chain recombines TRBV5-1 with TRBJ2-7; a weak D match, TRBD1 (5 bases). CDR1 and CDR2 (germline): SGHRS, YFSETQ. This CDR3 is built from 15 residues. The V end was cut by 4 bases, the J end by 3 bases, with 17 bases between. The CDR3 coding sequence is TGCGCCAGCAGCAGGAACCAGGACACCCGCTACGAGCAGTACTTC. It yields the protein CASSRNQDTRYEQYF.

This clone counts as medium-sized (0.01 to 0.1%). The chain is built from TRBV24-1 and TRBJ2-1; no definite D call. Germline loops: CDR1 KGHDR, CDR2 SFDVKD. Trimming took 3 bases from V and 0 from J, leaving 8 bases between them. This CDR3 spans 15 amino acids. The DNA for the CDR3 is TGTGCCACCAGTGATGAGAAAAGCTCCTACAATGAGCAGTTCTTC. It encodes CATSDEKSSYNEQFF.

CDR3 bases: TGTGCCAGCAGTTTGGGACAGCTAATCTATGGCTACACCTTC. Protein: CASSLGQLIYGYTF. J is TRBJ1-2 and V is TRBV28; TRBD1 matches 7 bases. Germline trimming cut 3 bases from V and 4 bases from J; bases unmatched to any gene: 5. Germline loops: CDR1 MDHEN, CDR2 SYDVKM. The CDR3 sequence is 14 residues long.

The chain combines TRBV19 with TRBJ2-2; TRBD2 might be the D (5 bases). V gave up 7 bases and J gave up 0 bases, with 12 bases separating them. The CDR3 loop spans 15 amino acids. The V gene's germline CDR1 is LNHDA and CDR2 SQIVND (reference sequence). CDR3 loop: CASKVLSANTGELFF. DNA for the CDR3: TGTGCCAGTAAGGTTCTTAGCGCGAACACCGGGGAGCTGTTTTTT.

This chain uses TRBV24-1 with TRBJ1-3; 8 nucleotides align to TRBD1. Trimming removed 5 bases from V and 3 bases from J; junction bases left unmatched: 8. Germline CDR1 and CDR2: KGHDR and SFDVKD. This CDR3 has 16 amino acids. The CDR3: CATSARQGRLGNTIYF. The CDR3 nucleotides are TGTGCCACCAGTGCGCGACAGGGGAGACTTGGAAACACCATATATTTT.